A single sample gave rise to the 30 T cell receptor beta chains below, sequenced in a study of OX40 agonist ivuxolimab in advanced cancers. Some clones are missing from TCRdb's copy, which holds only in-frame ones; the method was immunoSEQ multiplex PCR. The sample records about 87,000 clones, approximately 87% being singletons. Material: CD4+ or CD8+ T cells sorted from blood, obtained in a trial of the OX40 agonist ivuxolimab. All receptors derive from an adult with an advanced solid tumor such as melanoma, head and neck, liver or kidney cancer.

This sequence joins TRBV9 and TRBJ2-2; D gene ambiguous. V lost 2 bases and J lost 7, with 12 bases in between. The germline V gene has CDR1 SGDLS and CDR2 YYNGEE. The CDR3 consists of 14 residues. In DNA form, the CDR3 reads TGTGCCAGCAGCGTCCAGGAATGGATCGGGGAGCTGTTTTTT. Translated, it gives CASSVQEWIGELFF.

V gene TRBV30 combines with J gene TRBJ1-2, with 8 bases identical to TRBD1. J gave up 2 bases and V 5 bases, and 4 bases lay outside the gene matches. CDR1 and CDR2 from the germline V gene are GTSNPN and SVGIG (reference sequence). The CDR3 is made up of 13 amino acids. CDR3: CAWRDRRNYGYTF. Here the CDR3 DNA reads TGTGCCTGGCGGGACAGGAGAAACTATGGCTACACCTTC. The full variable domain, its missing parts supplied by reference TRBV30 and TRBJ1-2, is SQTIHQWPATLVQPVGSPLSLECTVEGTSNPNLYWYRQAAGRGLQLLFYSVGIGQISSEVPQNLSASRPQDRQFILSSKKLLLSDSGFYLCAWRDRRNYGYTFGSGTRLTVV.

The chain joins TRBV19 to TRBJ1-1, with a possible D match to TRBD1 (6 bases). The CDR3 extends over 14 amino acids. The V and J ends lost 5 bases and 4 bases respectively, with 14 bases between them. Germline V CDR1 and CDR2: LNHDA, SQIVND (reference sequence). For the CDR3, the DNA is TGTGCCAGTAGTTTCGGGGGGCGCGGCACTGAAGCTTTCTTT. As protein: CASSFGGRGTEAFF. Combining the CDR3 with reference TRBV19 and TRBJ1-1 gives the whole variable domain DGGITQSPKYLFRKEGQNVTLSCEQNLNHDAMYWYRQDPGQGLRLIYYSQIVNDFQKGDIAEGYSVSREKKESFPLTVTSAQKNPTAFYLCASSFGGRGTEAFFGQGTRLTVV.

This chain joins TRBV6-6 and TRBJ2-1, with TRBD2 matching over 9 bases. The J segment lost 15 bases and the V segment lost 0 bases, leaving 12 bases of the junction unmatched. The CDR3 contains 15 residues. Germline V gene sequence: CDR1 MNHNY, CDR2 SVGAGI (reference sequence). CDR3 residues: CASSYSRLAGQSGFF. The CDR3 DNA sequence: TGTGCCAGCAGTTACTCGCGGCTAGCGGGGCAATCAGGGTTCTTC.

V gene TRBV9 combines with J gene TRBJ1-2; tentatively, D is TRBD1 (5 bases). The CDR3 extends over 15 amino acids. Trimming stripped 1 base from V and 6 bases from J, with 16 bases between. CDR1 is SGDLS and CDR2 is YYNGEE in the germline V gene. This CDR3 is CASSVMPFGGDGYTF. As DNA, the CDR3 is TGTGCCAGCAGCGTAATGCCCTTCGGAGGGGATGGCTACACCTTC.

This chain's CDR3 is CASSLAGGKETQYF. The CDR3 DNA is TGTGCCAGCAGCTTAGCGGGGGGGAAAGAGACCCAGTACTTC. V usage is TRBV7-8 and J usage is TRBJ2-5; 7 bases match TRBD2. The CDR3 sequence is 14 residues long. CDR1 and CDR2 from the germline V gene are SGHVS and FQNEAQ. V lost 0 bases, J lost 3 bases, and 1 base stayed unmatched.

The chain carries TRBV10-2 and TRBJ1-1, with 8 bases lining up with TRBD1. V lost 0 bases to trimming and J lost 10 bases; unmatched junction nucleotides: 7. CDR3 size: 14 residues. Germline CDR1 is WSHSY and CDR2 is SAAADI. CDR3 bases: TGCGCCAGCAGTGAGTCGAGCAGGGGGCCTTTAGCTTTCTTT. This encodes CASSESSRGPLAFF.

This sequence joins TRBV7-6 and TRBJ2-7; the match to TRBD1 covers 10 bases. Losses at the gene ends were 8 bases for V and 3 bases for J; bases not matched to a gene: 13. CDR1 is SGHVS, CDR2 FNYEAQ, per germline. The CDR3 spans 16 residues. DNA for the CDR3: TGTGCCAGCGTGAGCCTCGGGGGACAGGGGAACTACGAGCAGTACTTC. Its protein is CASVSLGGQGNYEQYF.

The V call is TRBV29-1, the J call TRBJ1-5; 8 nucleotides line up with TRBD1. After removal of 4 bases from V and 0 bases from J, the junction contained 2 bases not matched to a gene. Germline CDR1 SQVTM, CDR2 ANQGSEA. This CDR3 comprises 14 residues. This CDR3 is CSVVGQGSNQPQHF. DNA of the CDR3: TGCAGCGTTGTAGGACAGGGTAGCAATCAGCCCCAGCATTTT.

The rearrangement links TRBV27 to TRBJ2-7; a weak D match, TRBD1 (5 bases). V was trimmed by 3 bases and J by 6 bases, leaving 15 bases between them. The CDR3 is 14 amino acids. The germline V gene encodes CDR1 MNHEY and CDR2 SMNVEV (reference sequence). Written as DNA, the CDR3 is TGTGCCAGCAGTTTGCAGGGTGGTAGGGGCGAGCAGTACTTC. It yields the protein CASSLQGGRGEQYF.

The rearrangement joins TRBV2 to TRBJ2-3; D unclear. The CDR3 is 12 amino acids. V dropped 3 bases and J dropped 1 base, with 2 bases sitting between them. The V gene's germline CDR1 is SNHLY and CDR2 FYNNEI. CDR3 protein: CASSDGTDTQYF. CDR3 coding DNA: TGTGCCAGCAGTGACGGCACAGATACGCAGTATTTT.

The chain combines TRBV12-5 with TRBJ2-3, with 9 bases fitting TRBD1. This CDR3 is built from 15 residues. CDR1 is LGHNT and CDR2 is FRNRAP in the germline V gene. V was clipped by 7 bases and J by 5 bases; unmatched bases: 10. CDR3 sequence reads: CASALTPGQGDTQYF. DNA of the CDR3: TGTGCTAGTGCCTTGACCCCGGGACAGGGAGATACGCAGTATTTT. Combining the CDR3 with reference TRBV12-5 and TRBJ2-3 gives the whole variable domain DARVTQTPRHKVTEMGQEVTMRCQPILGHNTVFWYRQTMMQGLELLAYFRNRAPLDDSGMPKDRFSAEMPDATLATLKIQPSEPRDSAVYFCASALTPGQGDTQYFGPGTRLTVL.

This chain links TRBV6-5 with TRBJ2-7; no clear D. Deletions cut 2 bases from V and 0 bases from J, with 11 bases between. The CDR3 runs to 15 residues. CDR1 is MNHEY and CDR2 is SVGAGI in the germline V gene. The CDR3 here is CASSYSALGSYEQYF. In DNA form, the CDR3 reads TGTGCCAGCAGTTACAGCGCCCTGGGCTCCTACGAGCAGTACTTC.

V is TRBV5-6 and J is TRBJ1-2, with D possibly TRBD1 on 6 matching bases. The CDR3 contains 12 residues. Germline V gene lookup returns CDR1 SGHDT and CDR2 YYEEEE. The V end lost 2 bases, the J end lost 7 bases, and 9 bases lay between the germline ends. Here the CDR3 DNA reads TGTGCCAGCAGCTTTTACAGGGCTGGCTACACCTTC. Translating it yields CASSFYRAGYTF.

The chain couples TRBV4-1 to TRBJ1-3, with D perhaps matching TRBD1 (5 bases). The length of the CDR3 is 15 residues. Deletions cut 1 base from V and 2 bases from J, with 9 bases between. CDR1 and CDR2 from the germline V gene are MGHRA and YSYEKL. CDR3 nucleotides: TGCGCCAGCAGCCAAGTCGGGACGGCTGGAAACACCATATATTTT. This codes for CASSQVGTAGNTIYF.

This clone appeared a single time. V gene TRBV7-6 combines with J gene TRBJ2-6, with TRBD2 identical over 8 bases. Germline CDR1 and CDR2: SGHVS and FNYEAQ. The CDR3 is 15 amino acids. Unmatched junction bases numbered 1, after V lost 6 bases and J lost 0 bases. The CDR3 DNA is TGTGCCAGCAGGGGGACTAGCTCTGGGGCCAACGTCCTGACTTTC. Its translation is CASRGTSSGANVLTF.

The chain employs TRBV6-1 and TRBJ2-7; possible D gene TRBD2, 6 bases. The V gene lost 4 bases and the J gene lost 6 bases, with 22 bases spanning the gap. This CDR3 has 16 residues. Germline lookup yields CDR1 MNHNS and CDR2 SASEGT. The CDR3 DNA sequence: TGTGCCAGCAGTGTTGGCGGAGGGGAGTGGCTCGGCGAGCAGTACTTC. This translates into CASSVGGGEWLGEQYF.

The V gene is TRBV27, the J gene TRBJ1-5; D might be TRBD1 (6 bases). The CDR3 contains 15 residues. CDR1 MNHEY and CDR2 SMNVEV come from the germline V gene (reference sequence). V was clipped by 0 bases and J by 5 bases, with 11 bases between them. The CDR3 here is CASSLSGTLYQPQHF. CDR3 nucleotide sequence: TGTGCCAGCAGTTTATCCGGGACACTGTATCAGCCCCAGCATTTT.

The CDR3, as DNA: TGTGCCAGCAGTGCCCCAGAGCTGTTTTTT. Amino acids: CASSAPELFF. The chain couples TRBV6-4 to TRBJ2-2; D call uncertain. With 4 bases removed from V and 11 bases from J, the gap between germline ends came to 5 bases. This CDR3 region has 10 residues. Germline assignment: CDR1 MRHNA and CDR2 SNTAGT.

V and J are TRBV5-1 and TRBJ1-6; no clear D gene. V lost 0 bases and J lost 4, with 11 bases in between. Germline CDR1 is SGHRS and CDR2 is YFSETQ. This CDR3 is built from 16 residues. CDR3 sequence (DNA): TGCGCCAGCAGCTTGGGCCAGACGAATTATAATTCACCCCTCCACTTT. It codes for CASSLGQTNYNSPLHF.

The chain recombines TRBV5-4 with TRBJ2-7; no reliable D call. Germline V CDR1 and CDR2: SGHNT, YYREEE (reference sequence). This CDR3 has 15 amino acids. V was trimmed by 4 bases and J by 1 base, leaving 15 bases between them. CDR3 residues: CASSPEGSRSYEQYF. For the CDR3, the DNA is TGTGCCAGCAGCCCTGAAGGCTCCCGGTCCTACGAGCAGTACTTC.

The CDR3 region has the DNA TGTGCCAGCGGTTTGGCGGGCTCTGGGGCCAACGTCCTGACTTTC. The encoded protein is CASGLAGSGANVLTF. The V gene is TRBV6-5, the J gene TRBJ2-6; the D gene is possibly TRBD2 (5 bases). V dropped 8 bases and J dropped 0 bases, with 11 bases sitting between them. Germline V CDR1 and CDR2: MNHEY, SVGAGI. The CDR3 runs to 15 residues.

This chain uses TRBV6-1 with TRBJ1-2; no reliable D call. This CDR3 region has 14 residues. Trimming removed 2 bases at V and 8 bases at J, with 15 bases between. Germline loops: CDR1 MNHNS, CDR2 SASEGT. In DNA, the CDR3 is TGTGCCAGCAGTGAATTAGAGTCATTGGAGGGCTACACCTTC. Protein: CASSELESLEGYTF.

The genes are TRBV21-1 and TRBJ2-3; the D call of TRBD1 is as the table states it, not checked on the DNA. TRBV21-1 is given as a pseudogene. This CDR3 contains 19 residues. CDR3 DNA: TGTGCCAGCAGCCCCCAAAAAGGGGGGACAGCCGTCCGCACAGATACGCAGTATTTT. This encodes CASSPQKGGTAVRTDTQYF.

The chain carries TRBV18 and TRBJ1-5, with 8 bases fitting TRBD1. Germline CDR1 is KGHSH and CDR2 is LQKENI. CDR3 size: 15 residues. V gave up 6 bases and J gave up 7 bases; unmatched junction bases: 11. The CDR3 region is CASSLDRVVVQPQHF. In nucleotides, the CDR3 is TGTGCCAGCTCTTTGGACAGGGTTGTGGTACAGCCCCAGCATTTT.

This rearrangement joins TRBV21-1 to TRBJ2-1; the D call of TRBD1 is as the table states it, not checked on the DNA. TRBV21-1 is reported as a pseudogene. This CDR3 spans 15 amino acids. CDR3 residues: CASSPMWAPIDEQFF. CDR3 bases: TGTGCCAGCAGTCCAATGTGGGCCCCGATCGATGAGCAGTTCTTC.

The V gene is TRBV7-9, the J gene TRBJ1-4, with D maybe TRBD1 (5 bases). Germline V gene sequence: CDR1 SEHNR, CDR2 FQNEAQ (reference sequence). This CDR3 region has 18 residues. V lost 1 base and J 7 bases, leaving 22 bases between the germline ends. DNA of the CDR3: TGTGCCAGCAGCTTAGGAACCCCCCTAGGGGAATGGGGTGAAAAACTGTTTTTT. This codes for CASSLGTPLGEWGEKLFF.

The V gene is TRBV28, the J gene TRBJ2-1; no firm D call. With 4 bases removed from V and 11 bases from J, the gap between germline ends came to 12 bases. The germline CDR1 and CDR2 sequences are MDHEN and SYDVKM. The CDR3 runs to 12 residues. CDR3 DNA: TGTGCCAGCAGTTCATCCACCGGTCAGCAGTTCTTC. Translation: CASSSSTGQQFF.

The chain links TRBV11-2 to TRBJ2-5, with 13 positions matching TRBD2. Germline V gene sequence: CDR1 SGHAT, CDR2 FQNNGV. This CDR3 is built from 18 residues. Trimming took 0 bases from V and 0 from J; bases not matched to a gene: 4. The CDR3 reads CASSLETSGGAYQETQYF. The CDR3 bases are TGTGCCAGCAGCTTAGAAACTAGCGGGGGGGCGTACCAAGAGACCCAGTACTTC.

V is TRBV30 and J is TRBJ1-3; TRBD1 matches at 7 bases. Germline loops: CDR1 GTSNPN, CDR2 SVGIG (reference sequence). CDR3 length: 15 residues. Trimming at V came to 1 base and at J to 3 bases, leaving 6 bases not matched to a gene. The CDR3 loop reads CAWSEQGYSGNTIYF. CDR3 in DNA: TGTGCCTGGAGTGAACAGGGGTATAGTGGAAACACCATATATTTT. Drawing the rest from reference TRBV30 and TRBJ1-3, the complete variable domain is SQTIHQWPATLVQPVGSPLSLECTVEGTSNPNLYWYRQAAGRGLQLLFYSVGIGQISSEVPQNLSASRPQDRQFILSSKKLLLSDSGFYLCAWSEQGYSGNTIYFGEGSWLTVV.